The sequence of this TCR beta chain was determined in a study of T cell responses to AZD1222 COVID-19 vaccine. The germline V gene has CDR1 SGHTA and CDR2 FQGNSA. CDR3 length: 15 residues. The ends were cut back, 1 base at V and 5 bases at J, with 14 bases in the middle. Libraries were prepared by immunoSEQ multiplex PCR; TCRdb keeps only in-frame clonotypes and omits some of them. In the table there are tens of thousands of clones, around four fifths of which are singletons. The starting material was peripheral blood, obtained on day 0 of AZD1222 vaccination. V gene TRBV7-2 combines with J gene TRBJ1-2; D is unresolved. This sequence was found in an adult in good health. CDR3 in DNA: TGTGCCAGCAGCTTAGGTCACACTAGGCGATATGGCTACACCTTC. Translating it yields CASSLGHTRRYGYTF.